These T cell receptor beta chains were read from a single sample in a study of T-cell reconstitution after alpha-beta-depleted transplantation in children. TCRdb fed the PCR reads into MiXCR, producing one record per CDR3 protein. Of 500,000 or so distinct CDR3 sequences listed, around a third are singletons. The specimen was PBMCs from the stem cell graft donor, collected from the stem cell graft. These receptors were obtained from a human donor who donated a stem cell graft to a child with aplastic anemia. The conserved cysteine and the conserved F or W are not part of the CDR3 here. The D gene is left open where the match is weak.

d_call v_call cdr3_aa
NA TRBV5-1 ASSVSLADYNEQF
NA TRBV20-1 SAPRSRETQY
TRBD2 TRBV7-2 ASSLAPGSRGLAGIQETQY
TRBD1 TRBV7-2 ASSRGQGWETQY
NA TRBV12-3/TRBV12-4 ASSLTDTNYGYT
TRBD1 TRBV10-3 AISELDRATQY
TRBD2 TRBV13 ASSPRLAANTGELF
TRBD1 TRBV4-1 ASSQKEDRAGQAF
TRBD2 TRBV9 ASSSRTSGRSDTQY
NA TRBV12-3/TRBV12-4 ASSLAGTRNTIY
NA TRBV18 ASSPRPISGNTIY
NA TRBV20-1 SAIRDVNTEAF
TRBD2 TRBV28 ASRTLAGAPGAQY
TRBD2 TRBV9 ASSVSVAGVNEQF
NA TRBV6-5 ASIGLGGYT
TRBD1 TRBV7-9 ASFQGATQPEAF
NA TRBV4-2 ASSLTTRDSYEQY
TRBD2 TRBV3-1 ASRVGGTYEQY
NA TRBV20-1 SARATSGQTGELF
TRBD2 TRBV29-1 SVESPQGGSGGPYEQY
NA TRBV19 ASSTQRPATNEKLF
TRBD2 TRBV12-3/TRBV12-4 ASSSSGRSTDTQY
TRBD1 TRBV4-3 ASSAMTGGPGYT
TRBD2 TRBV5-6 ASSLRTSGKYQETQY
TRBD2 TRBV11-2 ASSPRTSGLTDTQY
NA TRBV6-1 ASSELGGRHYEQY
NA TRBV20-1 SALASSYNEQF
TRBD2 TRBV9 ASSVGLATNEQF
TRBD1 TRBV6-2/TRBV6-3 ASSPPQYRDSETQY
NA TRBV20-1 SAGGGAQPGLKETQY
TRBD1 TRBV7-9 ASSLGRTGGSDTQY
TRBD2 TRBV7-2 ASSPKGLAGGYNEQF
TRBD1 TRBV12-3/TRBV12-4 ASSAPGGLTEAF
NA TRBV7-6 ASSLLWKGSTAGKGAGELF
NA TRBV28 ASSPPGDYYEQY
TRBD2 TRBV20-1 SASAGAQETQY
NA TRBV15 ATSRRGGVAYNEQF
NA TRBV6-4 ASTRTRGAGAPLH
NA TRBV5-1 ASSGGTGTGVNTEAF
NA TRBV7-9 ASSLGRDWQKLF
NA TRBV7-2 ASSLEATPPPNEQF
NA TRBV20-1 SATRSGTPDTQY